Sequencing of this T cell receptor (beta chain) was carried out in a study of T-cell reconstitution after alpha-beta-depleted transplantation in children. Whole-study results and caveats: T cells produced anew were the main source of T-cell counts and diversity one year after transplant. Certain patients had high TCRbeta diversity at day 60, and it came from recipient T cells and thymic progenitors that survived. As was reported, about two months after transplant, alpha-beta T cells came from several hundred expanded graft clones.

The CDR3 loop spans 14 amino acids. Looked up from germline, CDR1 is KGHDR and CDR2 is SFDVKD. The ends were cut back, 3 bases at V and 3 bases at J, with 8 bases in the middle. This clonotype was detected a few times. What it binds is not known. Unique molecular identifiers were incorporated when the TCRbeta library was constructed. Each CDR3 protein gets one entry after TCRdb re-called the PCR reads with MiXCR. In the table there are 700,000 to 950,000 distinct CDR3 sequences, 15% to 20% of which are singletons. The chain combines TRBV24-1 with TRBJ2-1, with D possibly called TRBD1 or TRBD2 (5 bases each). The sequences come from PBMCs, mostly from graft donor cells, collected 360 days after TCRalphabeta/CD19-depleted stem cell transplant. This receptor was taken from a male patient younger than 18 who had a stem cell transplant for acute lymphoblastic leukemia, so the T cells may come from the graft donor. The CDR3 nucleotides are TGTGCCACCAGTGATGGGACCCTCTACAATGAGCAGTTCTTC. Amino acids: CATSDGTLYNEQFF.